Presented here are 32 T cell receptor beta chains from one specimen sequenced in a study of T cell repertoires in cytomegalovirus infection. TCRdb passed the reads through MiXCR, listing each CDR3 protein once. Of 550,000 to 700,000 distinct CDR3 sequences listed, almost 40% were seen once; the top ten hold 48%. These receptors have no identified antigens. Sequencing used cultured PBMCs, obtained from culture after CMV antigen stimulation. These receptors originate from a human donor in good health (CMV status not recorded). Some clones in this sample may be carry-over from other donors' samples.

The J gene is TRBJ1-1, the V gene TRBV6-8, with TRBD1 as a possible D gene (5 bases). The V gene lost 4 bases and the J gene lost 5 bases, with 11 bases spanning the gap. CDR1 is MNHGY and CDR2 is SAAAGT in the germline V gene. This CDR3 comprises 13 residues. CDR3 amino acids: CASSWGEGTEAFF. The CDR3 coding sequence is TGTGCCAGCAGTTGGGGGGAAGGGACTGAAGCTTTCTTT.

The V call is TRBV10-3, the J call TRBJ1-1, with 11 bases that match TRBD1. Trimming at V came to 8 bases and at J to 3 bases, leaving 5 bases not matched to a gene. Germline CDR1 reads ENHRY; CDR2 reads SYGVKD. This CDR3 is 14 amino acids long. As DNA, the CDR3 is TGTGCCATCGGGGGGACAGGGGGAGACACTGAAGCTTTCTTT. Translation gives CAIGGTGGDTEAFF.

This clonotype was observed a handful of times. This chain uses TRBV7-2 with TRBJ1-3; D not resolved. V lost 5 bases and J 4 bases, leaving 12 bases between the germline ends. Germline-derived CDR1 and CDR2 are SGHTA and FQGNSA. This CDR3 is built from 14 residues. The CDR3 coding sequence is TGTGCCAGCAGCCCTGTGGGTGGCGGAAACACCATATATTTT. Protein product: CASSPVGGGNTIYF.

The chain carries TRBV6-5 and TRBJ2-7; tentative D call: TRBD2 (6 bases). V shed 5 bases and J shed 7 bases, with 18 bases lying between them. CDR1 and CDR2 (germline): MNHEY, SVGAGI. There are 14 residues in the CDR3. The CDR3 reads CASSRGVGGGEQYF. The CDR3 DNA reads as TGTGCCAGCAGTAGAGGAGTGGGCGGAGGGGAGCAGTACTTC.

This sequence joins TRBV5-1 and TRBJ1-1, with D perhaps matching TRBD1 (6 bases). The CDR3 runs to 15 residues. Germline V lookup: CDR1 SGHRS, CDR2 YFSETQ. V lost 0 bases and J lost 5, with 14 bases in between. CDR3 sequence (DNA): TGCGCCAGCAGCTTGGTTCGGGGGGCCGAGACTGAAGCTTTCTTT. Translation gives CASSLVRGAETEAFF.

V is TRBV6-2 or TRBV6-3 and J is TRBJ2-1; TRBD2 matches 10 bases. V lost 2 bases and J lost 7; bases outside the gene matches: 11. Germline assignment: CDR1 MNHEY and CDR2 SVGEGT. The CDR3 is 17 residues long. CDR3 sequence reads: CASSYVSSGRVLNEQFF. Written as DNA, the CDR3 is TGTGCCAGCAGTTACGTGTCTAGCGGGAGAGTTCTGAATGAGCAGTTCTTC.

The J gene is TRBJ2-7, the V gene TRBV2, with D possibly matching TRBD2 (5 bases). Trimming stripped 6 bases from V and 2 bases from J, with 14 bases between. There are 14 residues in the CDR3. Germline V gene data show CDR1 as SNHLY and CDR2 as FYNNEI. CDR3 sequence: CASSVTDYTYEQYF. The CDR3 DNA follows: TGTGCCAGCAGCGTTACAGACTATACCTACGAGCAGTACTTC.

The chain is built from TRBV5-1 and TRBJ2-2; D is uncertain. The CDR3 spans 15 residues. Germline assignment: CDR1 SGHRS and CDR2 YFSETQ. V lost 2 bases to trimming and J lost 1 base, with 9 bases between them. The CDR3: CASSFVRVNTGELFF. DNA of the CDR3: TGCGCCAGCAGCTTCGTCCGGGTGAACACCGGGGAGCTGTTTTTT.

This clonotype occurred a few times. V gene TRBV7-9 combines with J gene TRBJ2-3, with 10 nucleotides matching TRBD2. Germline lookup yields CDR1 SEHNR and CDR2 FQNEAQ (reference sequence). This CDR3 has 15 amino acids. The ends lost 2 bases at V and 4 bases at J; junction bases unmatched: 3. CDR3 nucleotide sequence: TGTGCCAGCAGCTTATTGAGCGGGGGGGCAGATACGCAGTATTTT. This translates into CASSLLSGGADTQYF.

V gene TRBV20-1 combines with J gene TRBJ2-7, with no clear D. V lost 0 bases and J 0 bases, leaving 6 bases between the germline ends. CDR1 is DFQATT, CDR2 SNEGSKA, per germline (reference sequence). The CDR3 consists of 13 residues. The CDR3 DNA reads as TGCAGTGCTAGAGACTGGAACTCCTACGAGCAGTACTTC. It encodes CSARDWNSYEQYF.

This chain connects TRBV28 to TRBJ1-5, with TRBD1 matching over 8 bases. With V trimmed by 6 bases and J by 2 bases, 9 bases remained unmatched. The CDR3 contains 16 residues. The germline V gene encodes CDR1 MDHEN and CDR2 SYDVKM. CDR3 loop: CASRSDRGFRNQPQHF. The CDR3 nucleotides read TGTGCCAGCAGATCCGACAGGGGCTTTCGCAATCAGCCCCAGCATTTT.

This chain links TRBV19 with TRBJ1-5; TRBD1 agrees at 10 bases. Germline loops: CDR1 LNHDA, CDR2 SQIVND (reference sequence). CDR3 size: 15 residues. Losses at the gene ends were 4 bases for V and 7 bases for J; bases not matched to a gene: 7. CDR3 in amino acids: CASSSGTGDGQPQHF. CDR3 coding DNA: TGTGCCAGTAGTAGCGGGACAGGGGATGGACAGCCCCAGCATTTT. Based on the CDR3 plus reference TRBV19 and TRBJ1-5, the full variable domain is DGGITQSPKYLFRKEGQNVTLSCEQNLNHDAMYWYRQDPGQGLRLIYYSQIVNDFQKGDIAEGYSVSREKKESFPLTVTSAQKNPTAFYLCASSSGTGDGQPQHFGDGTRLSIL.

The chain couples TRBV10-3 to TRBJ2-3; D assignment may be TRBD1 or TRBD2 (5 bases each). With 7 bases removed from V and 0 bases from J, the gap between germline ends came to 17 bases. The V gene's germline CDR1 is ENHRY and CDR2 SYGVKD. The CDR3 loop spans 16 amino acids. The CDR3 bases are TGTGCCATCATGGGGTTCGGGGCACCTAGCACAGATACGCAGTATTTT. Protein product: CAIMGFGAPSTDTQYF.

This clonotype was counted between two and nine times. This CDR3 reads CASRGRPGGDAEAFF. In DNA, the CDR3 is TGCGCCAGCCGAGGACGACCCGGGGGAGACGCTGAAGCTTTCTTT. The rearrangement uses TRBV4-1 and TRBJ1-1; D may be TRBD1 (5 bases). Germline V gene lookup returns CDR1 MGHRA and CDR2 YSYEKL. V shed 8 bases and J shed 6 bases, with 22 bases lying between them. The CDR3 is 15 residues long.

About this clonotype itself: This clone may be a read error of a much larger clone one base away. The chain employs TRBV7-2 and TRBJ1-2, with 7 bases aligning to TRBD1. Germline V gene sequence: CDR1 SGHTA, CDR2 FQGNSA. The CDR3 has 13 residues. The CDR3 DNA is TGTGCCAGCAGCCCCACAGGGGAGGATGGCTGCACCTTC. This codes for CASSPTGEDGCTF.

The V and J genes are TRBV6-2 or TRBV6-3 and TRBJ2-7; D may correspond to TRBD1 or TRBD2 (5 bases each). Germline V lookup: CDR1 MNHEY, CDR2 SVGEGT. CDR3 length: 13 amino acids. The germline V and J ends were trimmed by 6 bases and 3 bases, with 12 bases remaining between them. The CDR3 is CASRGDGNYEQYF. In DNA, the CDR3 is TGTGCCAGCAGGGGGGACGGCAACTACGAGCAGTACTTC.

This clonotype occurred a few times. V is TRBV6-5 and J is TRBJ2-7; TRBD2 matches at 7 bases. From germline, CDR1 is MNHEY and CDR2 SVGAGI. V was pared by 5 bases and J by 1 base, with 5 bases of the junction left unmatched. The CDR3 contains 14 residues. CDR3 sequence: CASSTPGGSYEQYF. CDR3 nucleotides: TGTGCCAGCAGTACCCCGGGGGGATCCTACGAGCAGTACTTC.

The CDR3 nucleotides are TGTGCCACCAGCAGAGTCGCAGGGACCTACGAGCAGTACTTC. Protein: CATSRVAGTYEQYF. The chain combines TRBV15 with TRBJ2-7, with D tentatively TRBD1 (5 bases). The CDR3 sequence is 14 residues long. The V gene lost 1 base and the J gene lost 2 bases, with 9 bases spanning the gap. Germline values: CDR1 LNHNV, CDR2 YYDKDF (reference sequence).

The chain combines TRBV7-3 with TRBJ2-7; TRBD1 matches at 7 bases. Germline assignment: CDR1 SGHTA and CDR2 FQGTGA. With 5 bases clipped from V and 9 bases from J, the junction kept 13 bases outside the gene matches. The CDR3 runs 14 residues. The CDR3 is CASSNRDSFFWQYF. The CDR3 DNA sequence: TGTGCCAGCAGCAACCGGGACAGTTTTTTCTGGCAGTACTTC. The entire variable domain, with the rest obtained from reference TRBV7-3 and TRBJ2-7, is as follows: GAGVSQTPSNKVTEKGKYVELRCDPISGHTALYWYRQSLGQGPEFLIYFQGTGAADDSGLPNDRFFAVRPEGSVSTLKIQRTERGDSAVYLCASSNRDSFFWQYFGPGTRLTVT.

This chain joins TRBV6-2 or TRBV6-3 and TRBJ2-3; tentative D call: TRBD1 (6 bases). The V end lost 6 bases, the J end lost 3 bases, and 13 bases lay between the germline ends. CDR1 MNHEY and CDR2 SVGEGT come from the germline V gene. The CDR3 consists of 14 residues. CDR3 sequence (DNA): TGTGCCAGCAGCCACCGACAGGCTACAGATACGCAGTATTTT. Its translation is CASSHRQATDTQYF.

This clonotype was recorded a few times. The gene calls are TRBV5-1 and TRBJ2-7, with TRBD2 matching 10 bases. This CDR3 is built from 17 residues. The ends lost 4 bases at V and 1 base at J; junction bases unmatched: 11. CDR1 SGHRS and CDR2 YFSETQ come from the germline V gene. DNA of the CDR3: TGCGCCAGCAGCCTGGGGGGGAGGACTAGCGGTTCCTACGAGCAGTACTTC. This translates into CASSLGGRTSGSYEQYF.

This clonotype was observed a handful of times. V and J are TRBV7-4 and TRBJ2-2, with 7 bases fitting TRBD2. J gave up 2 bases and V 1 base, and 10 bases lay outside the gene matches. From germline, CDR1 is SGHVT and CDR2 SQSDAQ. The CDR3 runs 18 residues. Here the CDR3 reads CASSLGGSLAENTGELFF. The CDR3, as DNA: TGTGCCAGCAGCTTAGGGGGATCGCTAGCGGAAAACACCGGGGAGCTGTTTTTT.

The sample holds one count of this clonotype. The V and J genes are TRBV5-1 and TRBJ2-5, with 7 positions matching TRBD2. CDR3 size: 14 residues. Losses at the gene ends were 4 bases for V and 3 bases for J; bases not matched to a gene: 6. Germline CDR1 SGHRS, CDR2 YFSETQ. The CDR3 nucleotides read TGCGCCAGCAGCCCCGCTAGCGGCGAAGAGACCCAGTACTTC. This codes for CASSPASGEETQYF. Full variable domain (rest looked up from reference TRBV5-1 and TRBJ2-5): KAGVTQTPRYLIKTRGQQVTLSCSPISGHRSVSWYQQTPGQGLQFLFEYFSETQRNKGNFPGRFSGRQFSNSRSEMNVSTLELGDSALYLCASSPASGEETQYFGPGTRLLVL.

This sequence joins TRBV4-1 and TRBJ2-3; D not resolved. The germline V gene has CDR1 MGHRA and CDR2 YSYEKL. The length of the CDR3 is 14 residues. V dropped 4 bases and J dropped 2 bases, with 10 bases sitting between them. CDR3 region: CASSPQLTTDTQYF. The CDR3 nucleotides are TGCGCCAGCAGCCCTCAATTAACCACAGATACGCAGTATTTT.

The gene calls are TRBV7-8 and TRBJ1-2; 9 bases agree with TRBD1. Germline CDR1 and CDR2: SGHVS and FQNEAQ. Trimming cost V 5 bases and J 2 bases; bases outside gene matches: 9. This CDR3 has 16 residues. The DNA of the CDR3 is TGTGCCAGCAGCCGGGACAGGGTAAATCGGAACTATGGCTACACCTTC. It codes for CASSRDRVNRNYGYTF.

This clonotype was recorded a few times. The rearrangement joins TRBV5-1 to TRBJ2-1, with 8 bases fitting TRBD1. Trimming cost V 2 bases and J 3 bases; bases outside gene matches: 4. This CDR3 has 15 amino acids. Germline V gives CDR1 SGHRS, CDR2 YFSETQ. The CDR3 DNA reads TGCGCCAGCAGCTTACGACAGGGGAACTACAATGAGCAGTTCTTC. It yields the protein CASSLRQGNYNEQFF.

This clonotype was detected a few times. This chain uses TRBV7-2 with TRBJ2-1; D ambiguous. The V and J ends lost 6 bases and 0 bases respectively, with 15 bases between them. Germline CDR1 SGHTA, CDR2 FQGNSA. The CDR3 spans 16 residues. The DNA of the CDR3 is TGTGCCAGCAGTCCAGCGCCACCGAGCTCCTACAATGAGCAGTTCTTC. Its protein product is CASSPAPPSSYNEQFF.

The chain recombines TRBV19 with TRBJ2-1; D might be TRBD2 (6 bases). Deletions cut 5 bases from V and 16 bases from J, with 18 bases between. Germline values: CDR1 LNHDA, CDR2 SQIVND (reference sequence). The CDR3 consists of 12 residues. The CDR3 is CASSPPASAKFF. The CDR3 DNA is TGTGCCAGTAGTCCCCCGGCTAGCGCCAAATTCTTC.

This chain links TRBV7-2 with TRBJ1-2; TRBD1 is a possible D gene (5 bases). V lost 5 bases and J 11 bases, leaving 18 bases between the germline ends. Germline lookup yields CDR1 SGHTA and CDR2 FQGNSA. The CDR3 runs to 13 residues. The DNA for the CDR3 is TGTGCCAGCAGCCTGAGACGCGGGGACGAATACACCTTC. It is translated as CASSLRRGDEYTF. Full variable domain (rest looked up from reference TRBV7-2 and TRBJ1-2): GAGVSQSPSNKVTEKGKDVELRCDPISGHTALYWYRQSLGQGLEFLIYFQGNSAPDKSGLPSDRFSAERTGGSVSTLTIQRTQQEDSAVYLCASSLRRGDEYTFGSGTRLTVV.

This clonotype was seen repeatedly, ten times or more. This sequence joins TRBV7-6 and TRBJ2-1, with 8 bases aligning to TRBD2. The CDR3 length is 13 residues. Germline V CDR1 and CDR2: SGHVS, FNYEAQ. V lost 5 bases, J lost 6 bases, and 3 bases stayed unmatched. This CDR3 is CASSLGLANEQFF. DNA for the CDR3: TGTGCCAGCAGCCTAGGACTAGCCAATGAGCAGTTCTTC.

This clonotype came up a few times. V is TRBV7-2 and J is TRBJ2-1; possible D gene TRBD2, 6 bases. The CDR3 runs 12 residues. Trimming cost V 0 bases and J 12 bases, with 9 bases left between them. From germline, CDR1 is SGHTA and CDR2 FQGNSA. CDR3 residues: CASSLAQGGQFF. CDR3 in DNA: TGTGCCAGCAGCTTAGCCCAGGGAGGGCAGTTCTTC.

The chain combines TRBV7-8 with TRBJ2-7; D call uncertain. The ends were cut back, 4 bases at V and 2 bases at J, with 12 bases in the middle. The CDR3 totals 14 residues. The germline gives CDR1 SGHVS, CDR2 FQNEAQ. The CDR3 sequence is CASSSSRFAYEQYF. The CDR3 DNA is TGTGCCAGCAGCTCGTCCCGGTTTGCCTACGAGCAGTACTTC.